The source of this T cell receptor (beta chain) is a study of T cell responses to AZD1222 COVID-19 vaccine. In germline, CDR1 is LNHDA, CDR2 SQIVND (reference sequence). The V end was cut by 5 bases, the J end by 4 bases, with 11 bases between. CDR3 length equals 13 residues. Using immunoSEQ multiplex PCR, the repertoire was profiled, and TCRdb retains in-frame clones only, with some absent. The sample lists under 200,000 clones; approximately 94% were seen once. V is TRBV19 and J is TRBJ1-1, with D perhaps matching TRBD1 (5 bases). The material was peripheral blood, obtained on day 0 of AZD1222 vaccination. This TCR came from an adult in good health. The CDR3 spells CASSPGFGTEAFF. CDR3 nucleotide sequence: TGTGCCAGTAGTCCAGGGTTCGGCACTGAAGCTTTCTTT.